This TCR beta chain is from a study of neurological immune-mediated disorders. Study-level results: Multiple sclerosis patients had less TCR clonal expansion than even healthy controls, unlike HTLV-1-associated myelopathy. Across subjects, no CDR3 amino acid sequence appeared in expanded clones of more than one subject, a finding that suggested private repertoires in all groups.

CD4+ or CD8+ T cells at a count of 1 million served as input for the sorted libraries. On this clonotype itself: The antigen is unknown.

A single record per CDR3 protein comes from TCRdb applying MiXCR to the 5' RACE reads. This table has 30,000 to 35,000 distinct CDR3 sequences, roughly 25% appearing once. The CDR3 sequence is 13 residues long. The germline CDR1 and CDR2 sequences are DFQATT and SNEGSKA (reference sequence). V was shortened by 6 bases and J by 0 bases, with 10 bases between the two germline ends. The source is a man over 45 with HTLV-1-associated myelopathy (HAM/TSP). Sequencing was carried out using CD4+ T cells from blood. The rearrangement uses TRBV20-1 and TRBJ2-3; unclear D gene. The CDR3 bases are TGCAGTGCCCAGAGAACTAGCACAGATACGCAGTATTTT. Translated, it gives CSAQRTSTDTQYF.